One sample yielded the 32 T cell receptor beta chains listed below, sequenced in a study of vaccination and CD4 T cells after COVID-19. Their cognate antigens are unknown. Treatment: approximately nine-day PBMC culture with coronavirus spike peptide pools or control peptides (ViraFEST assay). Oncomine TCR Beta short-read sequencing was applied to DNA from cultured CD4+ T cells. TCRdb re-analysed the PCR reads in MiXCR, keeping a single row per CDR3 protein. Of 15,000 to 20,000 distinct CDR3 sequences listed, approximately 50% are singletons. Sequences were derived from CD4+ T cells from blood, cultured in vitro, sampled before SARS-CoV-2 vaccination. The receptors were gathered from a human donor who received a COVID-19 vaccine.

This chain joins TRBV2 and TRBJ2-1; D is perhaps TRBD2 (6 bases). This CDR3 is 11 amino acids long. Germline CDR1 is SNHLY and CDR2 is FYNNEI. Trimming pared 10 bases from V and 9 bases from J, leaving 13 bases between. The CDR3 region is CATATSGEQFF. As DNA, the CDR3 is TGTGCCACCGCGACTAGTGGTGAGCAGTTCTTC.

This chain uses TRBV11-3 with TRBJ1-4; no reliable D call. CDR3 length: 13 amino acids. Per germline, CDR1 SGHNT and CDR2 YENEEA. V was cut by 3 bases and J by 7 bases, with 9 bases left in between. The CDR3 nucleotides read TGTGCCAGCAGCTTCCGGGGAGGTGAAAAACTGTTTTTT. It is translated as CASSFRGGEKLFF.

This clonotype showed up just a few times. The rearrangement links TRBV20-1 to TRBJ1-6, with D unclear. Germline CDR1 DFQATT, CDR2 SNEGSKA (reference sequence). V gave up 3 bases and J gave up 7 bases, with 7 bases separating them. This CDR3 has 12 residues. The CDR3 region has the DNA TGCAGTGCTAGTCGCCTGAATTCACCCCTCCACTTT. Translated: CSASRLNSPLHF.

This clonotype was counted only a few times. V gene TRBV6-1 combines with J gene TRBJ2-1; 10 bases are shared with TRBD2. The CDR3 runs 15 residues. Trimming removed 4 bases from V and 3 bases from J; junction bases left unmatched: 3. Looked up from germline, CDR1 is MNHNS and CDR2 is SASEGT. CDR3 nucleotide sequence: TGTGCCAGCAGTGGATCTAGCGGGGGCTACAATGAGCAGTTCTTC. Residues: CASSGSSGGYNEQFF.

The V and J genes are TRBV5-1 and TRBJ2-5, with no clear D. Trimming left V 2 bases short and J 5 bases short, with 13 bases between. The CDR3 is 14 residues long. Germline values: CDR1 SGHRS, CDR2 YFSETQ. Here the CDR3 DNA reads TGCGCCAGCAGCTTTTTTGGTGGCACGGAGACCCAGTACTTC. The encoded protein is CASSFFGGTETQYF.

This chain links TRBV6-1 with TRBJ2-5; D perhaps matches TRBD1 (5 bases). Trimming shortened V by 7 bases and J by 4 bases, and 16 bases separated the two germline ends. CDR1 is MNHNS and CDR2 is SASEGT in the germline V gene. CDR3 size: 14 residues. The CDR3 DNA sequence: TGTGCCAGCACGAAGGAAGGGGATCGAGAGACCCAGTACTTC. This encodes CASTKEGDRETQYF.

There are a few counts of this clonotype. This chain links TRBV6-1 with TRBJ1-3, with D possibly being TRBD1 (5 bases). Germline V gene sequence: CDR1 MNHNS, CDR2 SASEGT. The CDR3 is made up of 14 amino acids. V was cut by 6 bases and J by 3 bases, with 12 bases left in between. CDR3: CASSRLGGGNTIYF. CDR3 coding DNA: TGTGCCAGCAGCCGTCTCGGGGGTGGAAACACCATATATTTT.

The gene calls are TRBV12-3 or TRBV12-4 and TRBJ1-1, with D hard to call. This CDR3 is 12 amino acids long. V gave up 4 bases and J gave up 1 base, with 4 bases separating them. The CDR3 region is CASSSGNTEAFF. The CDR3, as DNA: TGTGCCAGCAGTTCGGGGAACACTGAAGCTTTCTTT.

CDR3 sequence: CASREGLAGNTGELFF. The CDR3 coding sequence is TGCGCCAGTCGAGAGGGACTAGCGGGGAACACCGGGGAGCTGTTTTTT. The V gene is TRBV10-2, the J gene TRBJ2-2; TRBD2 aligns across 12 bases. Germline values: CDR1 WSHSY, CDR2 SAAADI. This CDR3 is 16 amino acids long. Trimming took 9 bases from V and 1 from J; bases not matched to a gene: 6.

This clonotype appeared a few times. The chain has TRBV20-1 and TRBJ2-4; perhaps TRBD2 as D (5 bases). The CDR3 covers 14 residues. Germline lookup yields CDR1 DFQATT and CDR2 SNEGSKA (reference sequence). The V and J ends lost 6 bases and 4 bases respectively, with 16 bases between them. This CDR3 is CSAEYPGLKNIQYF. The CDR3 region has the DNA TGCAGTGCCGAATACCCAGGACTTAAAAACATTCAGTACTTC.

This chain uses TRBV20-1 with TRBJ1-5, with 7 bases fitting TRBD1. The germline CDR1 and CDR2 sequences are DFQATT and SNEGSKA (reference sequence). V lost 5 bases, J lost 1 base, and 5 bases stayed unmatched. The CDR3 has 14 residues. CDR3 sequence: CSAPSGGSNQPQHF. In nucleotides, the CDR3 is TGCAGTGCTCCCTCAGGGGGGAGCAATCAGCCCCAGCATTTT.

The rearrangement uses TRBV7-9 and TRBJ2-3, with 7 bases that match TRBD2. CDR1 and CDR2 from the germline V gene are SEHNR and FQNEAQ (reference sequence). The junction had 14 bases not matched to a gene; V was cut back by 8 bases and J by 0 bases. The CDR3 spans 17 residues. CDR3 DNA: TGTGCCAGCGATTCCAAGGCGAGCGGGGAGAGCACAGATACGCAGTATTTT. It encodes CASDSKASGESTDTQYF. Supplemented by reference TRBV7-9 and TRBJ2-3, the full variable domain reads DTGVSQNPRHKITKRGQNVTFRCDPISEHNRLYWYRQTLGQGPEFLTYFQNEAQLEKSRLLSDRFSAERPKGSFSTLEIQRTEQGDSAMYLCASDSKASGESTDTQYFGPGTRLTVL.

The V gene is TRBV7-9, the J gene TRBJ1-2, with 7 bases matching TRBD1. This CDR3 is built from 16 residues. CDR1 and CDR2 (germline): SEHNR, FQNEAQ (reference sequence). The V gene end was trimmed by 0 bases and the J gene end by 3 bases; junction bases not matched to a gene: 7. The CDR3 is CASSLASGQRHYGYTF. The CDR3 region has the DNA TGTGCCAGCAGCTTAGCGTCGGGACAGCGACACTATGGCTACACCTTC.

This chain joins TRBV12-3 or TRBV12-4 and TRBJ2-2; unclear D gene. CDR3 length: 12 residues. The germline V and J ends were trimmed by 1 base and 13 bases, with 10 bases remaining between them. CDR3 amino acids: CASSLDDRRLFF. In nucleotides, the CDR3 is TGTGCCAGCAGTTTAGACGACCGAAGGCTGTTTTTT.

This clonotype was detected only a few times. V is TRBV6-1 and J is TRBJ1-2; 9 positions agree with TRBD1. This CDR3 has 15 residues. The J segment lost 9 bases and the V segment lost 6 bases, leaving 14 bases of the junction unmatched. Per the germline V gene, CDR1 is MNHNS and CDR2 is SASEGT. CDR3 residues: CASRTTGGGVRSYTF. In DNA, the CDR3 is TGTGCCAGCAGAACAACAGGGGGCGGCGTTCGTAGCTACACCTTC.

V usage is TRBV29-1 and J usage is TRBJ2-5, with 7 bases that match TRBD1. The CDR3 extends over 13 amino acids. The germline V gene has CDR1 SQVTM and CDR2 ANQGSEA. The ends lost 7 bases at V and 1 base at J; junction bases unmatched: 6. The CDR3 DNA reads TGCAGCGGCTTGACAGGGTCCCAAGAGACCCAGTACTTC. This encodes CSGLTGSQETQYF.

About this clonotype: Mismatch with germline at one junction end may stem from a read error. In DNA, the CDR3 is TGTGCCGGCAGCCGGGCTAGCGGGGGTGCAGATACGCAGTATTTT. Its protein is CAGSRASGGADTQYF. The genes are TRBV6-2 or TRBV6-3 and TRBJ2-3; 10 bases match TRBD2. The CDR3 has 15 residues. The germline V gene encodes CDR1 MNHEY and CDR2 SVGEGT.

This clonotype was counted once. The chain carries TRBV19 and TRBJ1-3, with D unclear. Trimming removed 2 bases at V and 4 bases at J, with 6 bases between. This CDR3 spans 13 amino acids. CDR1 and CDR2 (germline): LNHDA, SQIVND (reference sequence). The CDR3 region is CASSIRGGNTIYF. As DNA, the CDR3 is TGTGCCAGTAGTATACGAGGCGGAAACACCATATATTTT.

V and J are TRBV4-2 and TRBJ2-5; maybe TRBD2 (5 bases). The CDR3 sequence is 13 residues long. V lost 4 bases to trimming and J lost 1 base, with 7 bases between them. Germline CDR1 is LGHNA and CDR2 is YNFKEQ. This CDR3 is CASSPGIQETQYF. CDR3 coding DNA: TGTGCCAGCAGCCCGGGGATCCAAGAGACCCAGTACTTC.

The chain couples TRBV2 to TRBJ2-7; 8 nucleotides match TRBD1. This CDR3 contains 13 residues. The junction had 1 base not matched to a gene; V was cut back by 5 bases and J by 1 base. The germline CDR1 and CDR2 sequences are SNHLY and FYNNEI. In nucleotides, the CDR3 is TGTGCCAGCAGTACAGGGGGGTCCTACGAGCAGTACTTC. As protein: CASSTGGSYEQYF.

CDR3 residues: CSARERAGTVDFTEAFF. The CDR3 DNA sequence: TGCAGTGCTAGAGAGAGAGCCGGGACAGTAGATTTCACTGAAGCTTTCTTT. The genes are TRBV20-1 and TRBJ1-1; TRBD1 agrees at 7 bases. J gave up 4 bases and V 0 bases, and 14 bases lay outside the gene matches. Germline assignment: CDR1 DFQATT and CDR2 SNEGSKA (reference sequence). This CDR3 has 17 residues.

The chain joins TRBV6-1 to TRBJ1-2, with a tentative D call TRBD1 (5 bases). CDR3 length: 13 residues. Germline V lookup: CDR1 MNHNS, CDR2 SASEGT. V lost 3 bases and J 6 bases, leaving 11 bases between the germline ends. The CDR3 region is CASSDSQGDGYTF. The CDR3 DNA sequence: TGTGCCAGCAGTGATAGCCAGGGTGATGGCTACACCTTC.

This chain links TRBV21-1 with TRBJ2-3; the table's D gene call, TRBD1, was not cross checked with the DNA. TRBV21-1 is classified as a pseudogene. This CDR3 is 17 amino acids long. Here the CDR3 DNA reads TGTGCCAGCAGCCCTTATTTTTCCTCAGGGCACCAAGATACGCAGTATTTT. It specifies CASSPYFSSGHQDTQYF.

This clonotype turned up a few times. Here the CDR3 reads CSARGGGNTEAFF. Written as DNA, the CDR3 is TGCAGTGCTAGAGGCGGGGGGAACACTGAAGCTTTCTTT. The chain employs TRBV20-1 and TRBJ1-1; maybe TRBD1 (5 bases). V lost 1 base, J lost 1 base, and 7 bases lay in between. Germline V gene data show CDR1 as DFQATT and CDR2 as SNEGSKA (reference sequence). CDR3 length: 13 amino acids.

The rearrangement links TRBV11-2 to TRBJ2-5; TRBD2 matches 8 bases. The trim removed 3 bases at V and 5 bases at J, leaving 5 bases unmatched. CDR3 size: 14 residues. Germline CDR1 reads SGHAT; CDR2 reads FQNNGV. The CDR3 DNA follows: TGTGCCAGCAGCTTTAGCGGGGCATGGGAGACCCAGTACTTC. This translates into CASSFSGAWETQYF.

The chain is built from TRBV19 and TRBJ1-1, with D maybe TRBD1 (5 bases). The V and J ends lost 1 base and 7 bases respectively, with 7 bases between them. This CDR3 has 12 residues. The germline V gene has CDR1 LNHDA and CDR2 SQIVND (reference sequence). Here the CDR3 reads CASSIGGVEAFF. In DNA, the CDR3 is TGTGCCAGTAGTATAGGAGGGGTTGAAGCTTTCTTT.

The V call is TRBV7-8, the J call TRBJ1-2; TRBD1 aligns across 7 bases. Trimming cost V 2 bases and J 4 bases; bases outside gene matches: 7. Germline-derived CDR1 and CDR2 are SGHVS and FQNEAQ. The CDR3 contains 15 residues. In nucleotides, the CDR3 is TGTGCCAGCAGCTTAAGGCAGGGGGTTATCTATGGCTACACCTTC. As protein: CASSLRQGVIYGYTF.

The rearrangement links TRBV19 to TRBJ2-1; possibly TRBD1 for D (6 bases). The CDR3 spans 14 residues. Germline lookup yields CDR1 LNHDA and CDR2 SQIVND (reference sequence). The V end lost 8 bases, the J end lost 7 bases, and 18 bases lay between the germline ends. CDR3 coding DNA: TGTGCCAGTCAAAGGGACATTGTATGGAATGAGCAGTTCTTC. As protein: CASQRDIVWNEQFF.

The chain uses TRBV6-1 and TRBJ1-1; 8 bases are a match to TRBD1. Germline V gene data show CDR1 as MNHNS and CDR2 as SASEGT. The CDR3 is 15 amino acids. The J segment lost 3 bases and the V segment lost 7 bases, leaving 10 bases of the junction unmatched. This chain's CDR3 is CASTRQGRGDTEAFF. In nucleotides, the CDR3 is TGTGCCAGCACCCGACAGGGGCGAGGGGACACTGAAGCTTTCTTT.

The chain uses TRBV10-1 and TRBJ2-7; 9 bases are shared with TRBD1. CDR3 length: 13 amino acids. V lost 5 bases and J lost 5; bases outside the gene matches: 4. Germline V gene sequence: CDR1 WNHNN, CDR2 SYGVQD (reference sequence). CDR3 sequence (DNA): TGCGCCAGCAGTTTGGACAGGGGCGACGAGCAGTACTTC. As protein: CASSLDRGDEQYF.

The rearrangement links TRBV30 to TRBJ1-2; D may be TRBD1 (5 bases). The CDR3 is 15 amino acids. Germline CDR1 GTSNPN, CDR2 SVGIG (reference sequence). V was clipped by 2 bases and J by 3 bases, with 16 bases between them. CDR3 DNA sequence: TGTGCCTGGAGTTCCGCAGGGTTTGGGGACTATGGCTACACCTTC. This gives the protein CAWSSAGFGDYGYTF.

The CDR3 region is CASRPIEGGGYTF. For the CDR3, the DNA is TGTGCCAGCAGGCCTATCGAGGGAGGAGGCTACACCTTC. The gene calls are TRBV12-3 or TRBV12-4 and TRBJ1-2; D is unresolved. This CDR3 has 13 residues. V was clipped by 6 bases and J by 8 bases, with 16 bases between them.